A selection of T cell receptor beta chains follows, all from one sample in a study of blood T cell repertoires in COVID-19. The protocol was immunoSEQ multiplex PCR, while the TCRdb copy is restricted to in-frame clones and leaves out a portion. The data contain about 220,000 clones, 90% of them singletons. Material: PBMCs or T cells enriched from blood (not recorded which). The receptor set was obtained from a man in his thirties or forties who had been exposed to COVID-19. Each CDR3 is given with its conserved first and last residue. The order of the fields is D gene, CDR3 length, V gene, clone size, J gene, CDR3 DNA, CDR3 protein. D genes are given only for firm matches. Size values are once, few and many counts, or a class for expanded clones, and some rows have none.

d_gene: .; len: 16; v_gene: TRBV3-1/TRBV3-2; abundance: once; j_gene: TRBJ2-1; CDR3nt: TGTGCCAGCAGCACCAACGAGCCTCTTCGCTACAATGAGCAGTTCTTC; CDR3aa: CASSTNEPLRYNEQFF
d_gene: TRBD1; len: 16; v_gene: TRBV7-6; abundance: .; j_gene: TRBJ2-3; CDR3nt: TGTGCCAGCAGCTTAGGGTCGACAGGGGGTAGAGTTACGCAGTATTTT; CDR3aa: CASSLGSTGGRVTQYF
d_gene: .; len: 13; v_gene: TRBV6-5; abundance: .; j_gene: TRBJ2-7; CDR3nt: TGTGCCAGCAGTTATCTTAGGGGTTACGAGCAGTACTTC; CDR3aa: CASSYLRGYEQYF
d_gene: .; len: 14; v_gene: TRBV4-1; abundance: .; j_gene: TRBJ1-5; CDR3nt: TGCGCCAGCAGCCAAGTGGGGGAGGGTCAGCCCCAGCATTTT; CDR3aa: CASSQVGEGQPQHF
d_gene: TRBD1; len: 15; v_gene: TRBV14; abundance: .; j_gene: TRBJ1-6; CDR3nt: TGTGCCAGCAGCCCACAAGGGGGCGGGTATTCACCCCTCCACTTT; CDR3aa: CASSPQGGGYSPLHF
d_gene: TRBD1; len: 15; v_gene: TRBV5-6; abundance: .; j_gene: TRBJ2-2; CDR3nt: TGTGCCAGCAGCGATACAGGGGGGAACACCGGGGAGCTGTTTTTT; CDR3aa: CASSDTGGNTGELFF
d_gene: TRBD1; len: 18; v_gene: TRBV18; abundance: .; j_gene: TRBJ1-6; CDR3nt: TGTGCCAGCTCACCTTTTGGGACAGGGGGATCCTATAATTCACCCCTCCACTTT; CDR3aa: CASSPFGTGGSYNSPLHF
d_gene: TRBD2; len: 15; v_gene: TRBV5-1; abundance: once; j_gene: TRBJ2-3; CDR3nt: TGCGCCAGCAGTAATCTAGCGGGGTTCTCAGATACGCAGTATTTT; CDR3aa: CASSNLAGFSDTQYF
d_gene: TRBD1; len: 14; v_gene: TRBV18; abundance: few; j_gene: TRBJ1-5; CDR3nt: TGTGCCAGCTCACAGGGACAGGGCAATCAGCCCCAGCATTTT; CDR3aa: CASSQGQGNQPQHF
d_gene: .; len: 17; v_gene: TRBV4-3; abundance: .; j_gene: TRBJ2-4; CDR3nt: TGCGCCAGCAGCCAAGACAACAGACCCACCGGGAGAAACATTCAGTACTTC; CDR3aa: CASSQDNRPTGRNIQYF
d_gene: TRBD2; len: 17; v_gene: TRBV2; abundance: few; j_gene: TRBJ2-7; CDR3nt: TGTGCCAGCTACGGGGCTAGCGGGGGGGCTAATCCCTACGAGCAGTACTTC; CDR3aa: CASYGASGGANPYEQYF
d_gene: TRBD1; len: 13; v_gene: TRBV6-5; abundance: .; j_gene: TRBJ1-2; CDR3nt: TGTGCCAGCAGTACCGGGACAGGGGGCGGCTACACCTTC; CDR3aa: CASSTGTGGGYTF
d_gene: TRBD1; len: 14; v_gene: TRBV5-4; abundance: .; j_gene: TRBJ1-6; CDR3nt: TGTGCCAGCAGCTGGACAGGATCGAATTCACCCCTCCACTTT; CDR3aa: CASSWTGSNSPLHF
d_gene: .; len: 11; v_gene: TRBV29-1; abundance: .; j_gene: TRBJ1-1; CDR3nt: TGCAGCGTTGGAAGGGAGGCTGAAGCTTTCTTT; CDR3aa: CSVGREAEAFF
d_gene: TRBD1; len: 14; v_gene: TRBV6-5; abundance: .; j_gene: TRBJ1-1; CDR3nt: TGTGCCAGCAGAGACGGGACAGCGAACACTGAAGCTTTCTTT; CDR3aa: CASRDGTANTEAFF
d_gene: TRBD1; len: 15; v_gene: TRBV10-2; abundance: .; j_gene: TRBJ1-2; CDR3nt: TGCGCCAGCAGTGAGGCTGGACAGGTGAACTATGGCTACACCTTC; CDR3aa: CASSEAGQVNYGYTF
d_gene: TRBD1; len: 13; v_gene: TRBV6-5; abundance: .; j_gene: TRBJ2-2; CDR3nt: TGTGCCGGACAGGTGTTGAACACCGGGGAGCTGTTTTTT; CDR3aa: CAGQVLNTGELFF
d_gene: .; len: 15; v_gene: TRBV5-1; abundance: .; j_gene: TRBJ1-3; CDR3nt: TGCGCCAGCAGCTTTGAGGGAAGCTCTGGAAACACCATATATTTT; CDR3aa: CASSFEGSSGNTIYF
d_gene: .; len: 17; v_gene: TRBV19; abundance: .; j_gene: TRBJ2-1; CDR3nt: TGTGCCAGTAGTTCTACTCTTGGGGGGAGCTCCTACAATGAGCAGTTCTTC; CDR3aa: CASSSTLGGSSYNEQFF
d_gene: .; len: 11; v_gene: TRBV12-3/TRBV12-4; abundance: .; j_gene: TRBJ1-6; CDR3nt: TGTGCCAGCAGTCTCCGGGGGCCCCTCCACTTT; CDR3aa: CASSLRGPLHF
d_gene: .; len: 15; v_gene: TRBV28; abundance: .; j_gene: TRBJ1-3; CDR3nt: TGTGCCAGCAGTTTATCGCAGGGGTATGGAAACACCATATATTTT; CDR3aa: CASSLSQGYGNTIYF
d_gene: .; len: 11; v_gene: TRBV6-5; abundance: .; j_gene: TRBJ2-1; CDR3nt: TGTGCCAGCAGACAGGGCAATGAGCAGTTCTTC; CDR3aa: CASRQGNEQFF
d_gene: TRBD1; len: 14; v_gene: TRBV5-1; abundance: .; j_gene: TRBJ1-1; CDR3nt: TGCGCCAGCAGCCCCGGGACAGGGAACACTGAAGCTTTCTTT; CDR3aa: CASSPGTGNTEAFF
d_gene: TRBD1; len: 14; v_gene: TRBV5-1; abundance: .; j_gene: TRBJ1-2; CDR3nt: TGCGCCAGCAGCTTAACAGGGGGCAACTATGGCTACACCTTC; CDR3aa: CASSLTGGNYGYTF
d_gene: .; len: 13; v_gene: TRBV12-3/TRBV12-4; abundance: .; j_gene: TRBJ1-1; CDR3nt: TGTGCCAGCAGTTTGAGGGAGGGGACTGAAGCTTTCTTT; CDR3aa: CASSLREGTEAFF
d_gene: TRBD1; len: 13; v_gene: TRBV18; abundance: .; j_gene: TRBJ1-1; CDR3nt: TGTGCCAGCTCTCATGGACAGGGGACTGAAGCTTTCTTT; CDR3aa: CASSHGQGTEAFF
d_gene: .; len: 14; v_gene: TRBV6-1; abundance: .; j_gene: TRBJ1-3; CDR3nt: TGTGCCAGCAGTGAACTCCTCTCTGGAAACACCATATATTTT; CDR3aa: CASSELLSGNTIYF
d_gene: .; len: 16; v_gene: TRBV7-2; abundance: .; j_gene: TRBJ1-2; CDR3nt: TGTGCCAGCAGCTCCCGGCTTGGGGCGCTTAGCTATGGCTACACCTTC; CDR3aa: CASSSRLGALSYGYTF
d_gene: .; len: 14; v_gene: TRBV3-1/TRBV3-2; abundance: .; j_gene: TRBJ1-1; CDR3nt: TGTGCCAGCAGCCCAAGAGGAGGGGACACTGAAGCTTTCTTT; CDR3aa: CASSPRGGDTEAFF
d_gene: .; len: 16; v_gene: TRBV6-6; abundance: .; j_gene: TRBJ1-6; CDR3nt: TGTGCCAGCAGTCGAAGGGTTCAGGGGACCCACTCACCCCTCCACTTT; CDR3aa: CASSRRVQGTHSPLHF
d_gene: TRBD1; len: 14; v_gene: TRBV5-6; abundance: .; j_gene: TRBJ1-6; CDR3nt: TGTGCCAGCAGCAACAGGGGACGAAATTCACCCCTCCACTTT; CDR3aa: CASSNRGRNSPLHF
d_gene: .; len: 18; v_gene: TRBV9; abundance: .; j_gene: TRBJ1-2; CDR3nt: TGTGCCAGCAGCGTAGCTACAGGGAACCAGCTTGGTAGGTATGGCTACACCTTC; CDR3aa: CASSVATGNQLGRYGYTF
d_gene: TRBD1; len: 15; v_gene: TRBV5-1; abundance: .; j_gene: TRBJ1-1; CDR3nt: TGCGCCAGCAGCTTGGAGACAGGGGGTGCCACTGAAGCTTTCTTT; CDR3aa: CASSLETGGATEAFF
d_gene: .; len: 12; v_gene: TRBV18; abundance: .; j_gene: TRBJ1-1; CDR3nt: TGTGCCAGCTCCCAAGGAGGCACTGAAGCTTTCTTT; CDR3aa: CASSQGGTEAFF
d_gene: .; len: 14; v_gene: TRBV7-2; abundance: many; j_gene: TRBJ1-1; CDR3nt: TGTGCCAGCAGCTTAGTGTATCGGAACACTGAAGCTTTCTTT; CDR3aa: CASSLVYRNTEAFF
d_gene: .; len: 14; v_gene: TRBV30; abundance: .; j_gene: TRBJ2-6; CDR3nt: TGTGCCTGGAGTTTAGGGGAGGTGGCCAACGTCCTGACTTTC; CDR3aa: CAWSLGEVANVLTF
d_gene: TRBD2; len: 18; v_gene: TRBV27; abundance: .; j_gene: TRBJ2-3; CDR3nt: TGTGCCAGCAGTTCCTCAACCTTTCTAGCGGGGGTGGGGGATACGCAGTATTTT; CDR3aa: CASSSSTFLAGVGDTQYF
d_gene: TRBD1; len: 15; v_gene: TRBV6-5; abundance: .; j_gene: TRBJ1-6; CDR3nt: TGTGCCAGCAGTTCATTAGGGACAGGGGAAGTCGCCCTCCACTTT; CDR3aa: CASSSLGTGEVALHF
d_gene: TRBD2; len: 15; v_gene: TRBV6-5; abundance: .; j_gene: TRBJ2-1; CDR3nt: TGTGCCAGCAGTTCCAGCGGGGCAACCTACAATGAGCAGTTCTTC; CDR3aa: CASSSSGATYNEQFF
d_gene: .; len: 13; v_gene: TRBV4-3; abundance: .; j_gene: TRBJ2-2; CDR3nt: TGCGCCAGCAGCCAAGAGTCCGGGGGGGAGCTGTTTTTT; CDR3aa: CASSQESGGELFF
d_gene: TRBD2; len: 19; v_gene: TRBV4-3; abundance: .; j_gene: TRBJ2-2; CDR3nt: TGCGCCAGCAGCCAAGGGGCCCTCGCGGGGGGAAAGAACACCGGGGAGCTGTTTTTT; CDR3aa: CASSQGALAGGKNTGELFF
d_gene: .; len: 14; v_gene: TRBV19; abundance: .; j_gene: TRBJ1-1; CDR3nt: TGTGCCAGTACCTACCAACCGATGAACACTGAAGCTTTCTTT; CDR3aa: CASTYQPMNTEAFF
d_gene: TRBD2; len: 16; v_gene: TRBV7-2; abundance: .; j_gene: TRBJ2-2; CDR3nt: TGTGCCAGCAGTTTTCAAGCGGGGGGGAACACCGGGGAGCTGTTTTTT; CDR3aa: CASSFQAGGNTGELFF